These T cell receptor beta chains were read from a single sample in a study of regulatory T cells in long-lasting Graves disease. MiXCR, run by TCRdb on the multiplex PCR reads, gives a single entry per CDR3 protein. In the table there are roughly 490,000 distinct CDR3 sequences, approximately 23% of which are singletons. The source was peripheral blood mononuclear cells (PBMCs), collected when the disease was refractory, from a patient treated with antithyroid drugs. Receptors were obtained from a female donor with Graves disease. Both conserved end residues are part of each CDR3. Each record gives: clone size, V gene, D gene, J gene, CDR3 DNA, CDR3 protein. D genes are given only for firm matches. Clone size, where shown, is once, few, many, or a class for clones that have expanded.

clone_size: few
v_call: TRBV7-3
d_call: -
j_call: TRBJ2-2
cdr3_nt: TGTGCCAGCAGTACAGCGGGTGGAGCAGTCGGGGAGCTGTTTTTT
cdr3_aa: CASSTAGGAVGELFF

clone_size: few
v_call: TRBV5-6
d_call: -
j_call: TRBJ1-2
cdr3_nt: TGTGCCAGCAGCGACCCGGGACACAACTATGGCTACACCTTC
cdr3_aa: CASSDPGHNYGYTF

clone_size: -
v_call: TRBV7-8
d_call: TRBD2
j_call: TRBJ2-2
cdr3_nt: TGTGCCAGCAGCCTAAGACTAGCGGGAGGTCTGTGGATGGACACCGGGGAGCTGTTTTTT
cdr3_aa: CASSLRLAGGLWMDTGELFF

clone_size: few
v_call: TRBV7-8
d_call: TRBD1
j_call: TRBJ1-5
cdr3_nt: TGTGCCAGCAGCTCCCGCAGGGGGTTCGAAAGCAATCAGCCCCAGCATTTT
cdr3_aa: CASSSRRGFESNQPQHF

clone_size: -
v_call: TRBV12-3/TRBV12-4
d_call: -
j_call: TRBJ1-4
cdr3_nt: TGTGCCAGCCACCCTCCTGGGGTGGGGAATGAAAAACTGTTTTTT
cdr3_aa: CASHPPGVGNEKLFF

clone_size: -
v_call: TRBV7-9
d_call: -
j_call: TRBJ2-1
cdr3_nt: TGTGCCAGCAGCCTCGCTAGGTCAGGGTGGGAGCAGTTCTTC
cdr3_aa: CASSLARSGWEQFF

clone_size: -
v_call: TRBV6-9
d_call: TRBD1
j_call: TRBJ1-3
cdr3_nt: TGTGCCAGCAGTTATACCGAGGTCGGGACAGCTGGAATACGGGCAGCTGGAAACACCATATATTTT
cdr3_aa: CASSYTEVGTAGIRAAGNTIYF

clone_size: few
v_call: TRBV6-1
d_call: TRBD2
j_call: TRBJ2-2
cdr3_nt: TGTGCCAGCAGTCCCCTGGGACTAGCGGACTACACCGGGGAGCTGTTTTTT
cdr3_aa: CASSPLGLADYTGELFF

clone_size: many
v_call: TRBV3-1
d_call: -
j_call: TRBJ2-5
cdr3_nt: TGTGCCAGCAGCCAAGCCTCTACCGAAGAGACCCAGTACTTC
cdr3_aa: CASSQASTEETQYF

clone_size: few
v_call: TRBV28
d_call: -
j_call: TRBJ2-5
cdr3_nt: TGTGCCAGCACCTTCCGGACACCTCAAGAGACCCAGTACTTC
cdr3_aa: CASTFRTPQETQYF

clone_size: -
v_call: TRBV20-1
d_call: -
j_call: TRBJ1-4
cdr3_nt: TGCAGTGCTAGCAGAGTCGCAACTAATGAAAAACTGTTTTTT
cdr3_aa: CSASRVATNEKLFF

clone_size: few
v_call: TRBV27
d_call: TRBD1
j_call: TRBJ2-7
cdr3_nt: TGTGCCAGCAGCAGCGTACCAGGGGGCAGGGAATACTTC
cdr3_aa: CASSSVPGGREYF

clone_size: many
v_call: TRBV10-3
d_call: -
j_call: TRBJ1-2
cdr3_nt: TGTGCCATCAGTGAGTCTCAGTACTATGGCTACACCTTC
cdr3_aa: CAISESQYYGYTF

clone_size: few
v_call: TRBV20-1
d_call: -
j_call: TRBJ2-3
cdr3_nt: TGCAGTGCTAGGGGAGCTAGCACAGATACGCAGTATTTT
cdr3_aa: CSARGASTDTQYF

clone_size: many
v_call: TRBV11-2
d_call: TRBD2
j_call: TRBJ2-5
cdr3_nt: TGTGCCAGCAGCCTACTGGGACTAGCGGAAGAGGAGACCCAGTACTTC
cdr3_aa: CASSLLGLAEEETQYF

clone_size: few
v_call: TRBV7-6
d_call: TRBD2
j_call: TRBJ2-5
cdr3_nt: TGTGCCAGCAGCTTCCGGGGGGAAGAAGAGACCCAGTACTTC
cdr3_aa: CASSFRGEEETQYF

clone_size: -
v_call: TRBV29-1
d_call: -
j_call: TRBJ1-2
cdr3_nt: TGCAGCGTTGGGGAGTCCGGGACACTCTATGGCTACACCTTC
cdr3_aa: CSVGESGTLYGYTF

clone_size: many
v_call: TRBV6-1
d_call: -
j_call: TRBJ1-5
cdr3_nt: TGTGCCAGCAGGACAGGACTTAATAGCAATCAGCCCCAGCATTTT
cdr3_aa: CASRTGLNSNQPQHF

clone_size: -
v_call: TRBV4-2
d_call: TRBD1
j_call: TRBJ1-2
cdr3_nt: TGTGCCAGCAGCCAAGTGCGGCCAGGGGGCATGGGGAACTATGGCTACACCTTC
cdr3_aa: CASSQVRPGGMGNYGYTF

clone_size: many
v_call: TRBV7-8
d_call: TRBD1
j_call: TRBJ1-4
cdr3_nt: TGTGCCAGCAGCCGACAGACAGGGGGCGGTGAAAAACTGTTTTTT
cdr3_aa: CASSRQTGGGEKLFF

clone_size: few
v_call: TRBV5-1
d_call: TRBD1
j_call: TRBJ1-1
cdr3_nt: TGCGCCAGCAGCCCGTCGACAGGGGGCCACACTGAAGCTTTCTTT
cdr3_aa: CASSPSTGGHTEAFF

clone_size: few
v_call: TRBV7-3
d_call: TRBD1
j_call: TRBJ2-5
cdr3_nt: TGTGCCAGCAGCTTAAAAACGACAGGGGAAGAGACCCAGTACTTC
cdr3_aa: CASSLKTTGEETQYF

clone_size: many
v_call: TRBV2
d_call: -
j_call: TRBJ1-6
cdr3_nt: TGTGCCAGCAGTGAGACAGACTCAAATAATTCACCCCTCCACTTT
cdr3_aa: CASSETDSNNSPLHF

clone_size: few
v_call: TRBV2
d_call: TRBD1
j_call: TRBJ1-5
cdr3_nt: TGTGCCAGCACGGCGGGACAGGGCAGTCAGCCCCAGCATTTT
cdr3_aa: CASTAGQGSQPQHF

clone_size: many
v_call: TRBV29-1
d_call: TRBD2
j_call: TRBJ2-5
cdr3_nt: TGCAGCGTACAGGGACTAGCGGGGGGGCTGGAGACCCAGTACTTC
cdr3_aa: CSVQGLAGGLETQYF

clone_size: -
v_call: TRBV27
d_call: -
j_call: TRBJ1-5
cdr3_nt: TGTGCCAGCAGTTTAATCGGGGAGTGGTCGAGTCAGCCCCAGCATTTT
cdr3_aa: CASSLIGEWSSQPQHF

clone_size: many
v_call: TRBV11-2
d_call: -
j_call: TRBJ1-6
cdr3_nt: TGTGCCAGCAGCCGACAGCGGGATTCACCCCTCCACTTT
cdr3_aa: CASSRQRDSPLHF

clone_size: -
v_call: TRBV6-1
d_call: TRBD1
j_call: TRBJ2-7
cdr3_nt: TGTGCCAGCAGCCGAGAAGCACCGGGACAGGGTTACGAGCAGTACTTC
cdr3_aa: CASSREAPGQGYEQYF

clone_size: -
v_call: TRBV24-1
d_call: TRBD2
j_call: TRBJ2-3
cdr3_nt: TGTGCCACCGGTGATACCGGACTAGCGGGAGAAGATACGCAGTATTTT
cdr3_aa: CATGDTGLAGEDTQYF

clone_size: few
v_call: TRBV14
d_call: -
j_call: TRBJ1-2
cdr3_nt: TGTGCCAGCAGCCAAGCGTCTGGGGTCAACTATGGCTACACCTTC
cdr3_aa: CASSQASGVNYGYTF

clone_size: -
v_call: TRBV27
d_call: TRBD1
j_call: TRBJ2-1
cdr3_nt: TGTGCCACGGGACAGTCACTTTACAATGAGCAGTTCTTC
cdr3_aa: CATGQSLYNEQFF

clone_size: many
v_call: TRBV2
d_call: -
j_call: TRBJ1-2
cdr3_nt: TGTGCCAGTGGCCAGTGGACTTCGGTCTATGGCTACACCTTC
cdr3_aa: CASGQWTSVYGYTF

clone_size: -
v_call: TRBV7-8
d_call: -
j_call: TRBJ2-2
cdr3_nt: TGTGCCAGCAGCCTAAACGCGCTACCGAACACCGGGGAGCTGTTTTTT
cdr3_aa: CASSLNALPNTGELFF

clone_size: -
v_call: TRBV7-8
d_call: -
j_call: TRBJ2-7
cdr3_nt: TGTGCCAGCAGCTTAGACGGCAAAGCCTACGAGCAGTACTTC
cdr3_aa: CASSLDGKAYEQYF

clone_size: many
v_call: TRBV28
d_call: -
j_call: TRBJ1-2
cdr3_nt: TGTGCCAGCAGTTTTGATTCAGGGAATGGCTACACCTTC
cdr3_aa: CASSFDSGNGYTF

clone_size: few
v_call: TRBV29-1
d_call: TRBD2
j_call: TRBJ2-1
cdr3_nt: TGCAGCGCCTCGGCGGGGGGCGATGAGCAGTTCTTC
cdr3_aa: CSASAGGDEQFF

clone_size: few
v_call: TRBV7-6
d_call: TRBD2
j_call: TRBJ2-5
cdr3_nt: TGTGCCAGGAATAGCGGGAGGGCCCAGTACTTC
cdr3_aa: CARNSGRAQYF

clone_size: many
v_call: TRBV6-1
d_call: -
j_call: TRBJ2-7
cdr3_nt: TGTGCCACCCGGGCGGGGCTTGCCACCTACGAGCAGTACTTC
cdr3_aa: CATRAGLATYEQYF

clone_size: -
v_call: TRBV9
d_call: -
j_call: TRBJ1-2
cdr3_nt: TGTGCCAGCAGCGTAGGGGCGGACGGAGGAGCCTATGGCTACACCTTC
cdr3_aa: CASSVGADGGAYGYTF

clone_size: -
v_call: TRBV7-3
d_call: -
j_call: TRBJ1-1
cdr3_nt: TGTGCCAGCAGCCCAGGGGCAGAAAGCACTGAAGCTTTCTTT
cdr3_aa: CASSPGAESTEAFF

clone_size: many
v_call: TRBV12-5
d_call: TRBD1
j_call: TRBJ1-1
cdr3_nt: TGTGCTAGTGTTTCACAGGGGCCGAACACTGAAGCTTTCTTT
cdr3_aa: CASVSQGPNTEAFF

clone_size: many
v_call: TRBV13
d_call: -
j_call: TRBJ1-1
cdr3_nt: TGTGCCAGCAGATTTAGCCGGCGGAGCACTGAAGCTTTCTTT
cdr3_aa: CASRFSRRSTEAFF

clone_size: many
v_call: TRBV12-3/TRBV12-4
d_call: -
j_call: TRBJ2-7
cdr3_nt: TGTGCCAGCAGTCCACGGTCAAGCTCCTACGAGCAGTACTTC
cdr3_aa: CASSPRSSSYEQYF

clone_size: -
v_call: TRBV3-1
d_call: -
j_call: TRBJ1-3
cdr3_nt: TGTGCCAGCAGCCAACAGGGCGCCGGAAACACCATATATTTT
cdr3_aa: CASSQQGAGNTIYF

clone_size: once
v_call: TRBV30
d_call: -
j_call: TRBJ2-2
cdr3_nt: TGTGCCTGGAGTGTCGGGGGAGTCGACACCGGGGAGCTGTTTTTT
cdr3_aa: CAWSVGGVDTGELFF

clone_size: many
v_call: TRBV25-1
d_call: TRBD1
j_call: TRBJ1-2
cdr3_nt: TGTGCCAGCAGTGAGTTGGGACAGGGTTCTTATGGCTACACCTTC
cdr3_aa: CASSELGQGSYGYTF

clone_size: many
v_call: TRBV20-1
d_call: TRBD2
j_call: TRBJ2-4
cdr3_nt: TGCAGTGCTAGCTCTAGCGGGAGAAACATTCAGTACTTC
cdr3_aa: CSASSSGRNIQYF